These T cell receptor beta chains were read from a single sample in a study of blood T cell repertoires in COVID-19. The table came from immunoSEQ multiplex PCR; TCRdb's copy has only in-frame clones and leaves some out. This sample yields 70,000 or so clones, of which approximately 75% are seen a single time; approximately 50% belongs to the top ten. Sequencing used peripheral blood. The receptor set was obtained from a human donor in a cohort sampled during active COVID-19. CDR3s include the opening cysteine and the closing phenylalanine or tryptophan. D genes are given only for firm matches. Clone size appears in some rows only: once, few, many, or a class for an expanded clone.

V: TRBV19; D: TRBD2; J: TRBJ2-2; length: 15; size: NA; CDR3: CASISSGRNTGELFF; DNA: TGTGCCAGTATTTCTAGCGGGAGAAATACCGGGGAGCTGTTTTTT
V: TRBV5-1; D: NA; J: TRBJ1-4; length: 15; size: NA; CDR3: CASSPTRVHDEKLFF; DNA: TGCGCCAGCAGCCCCACGAGGGTCCATGATGAAAAACTGTTTTTT
V: TRBV2; D: NA; J: TRBJ2-3; length: 12; size: NA; CDR3: CASSPTGDTQYF; DNA: TGTGCCAGCAGCCCGACAGGAGATACGCAGTATTTT
V: TRBV3-1/TRBV3-2; D: NA; J: TRBJ1-4; length: 14; size: NA; CDR3: CASSQRATNEKLFF; DNA: TGTGCCAGCAGCCAGAGGGCCACTAATGAAAAACTGTTTTTT
V: TRBV2; D: NA; J: TRBJ2-3; length: 14; size: NA; CDR3: CASSEVPRRGTQYF; DNA: TGTGCCAGCAGTGAAGTACCCCGCCGGGGTACGCAGTATTTT
V: TRBV18; D: TRBD1; J: TRBJ2-2; length: 15; size: NA; CDR3: CASSPPGQTFRELFF; DNA: TGTGCCAGCTCACCTCCGGGACAGACGTTTAGGGAGCTGTTTTTT
V: TRBV10-1; D: NA; J: TRBJ1-1; length: 13; size: few; CDR3: CASSESRATEAFF; DNA: TGCGCCAGCAGTGAAAGCAGGGCCACTGAAGCTTTCTTT
V: TRBV3-1/TRBV3-2; D: TRBD2; J: TRBJ2-3; length: 17; size: NA; CDR3: CASSQDTEREGLNTQYF; DNA: TGTGCCAGCAGCCAAGATACGGAGCGGGAGGGCCTAAATACGCAGTATTTT
V: TRBV7-6; D: TRBD1; J: TRBJ2-1; length: 15; size: NA; CDR3: CASSLRGGPGNEQFF; DNA: TGTGCCAGCAGCTTACGAGGGGGCCCAGGGAATGAGCAGTTCTTC
V: TRBV6-4; D: NA; J: TRBJ2-1; length: 15; size: NA; CDR3: CASSDLGRSYNEQFF; DNA: TGTGCCAGCAGTGACTTGGGCAGAAGCTACAATGAGCAGTTCTTC
V: TRBV3-1/TRBV3-2; D: NA; J: TRBJ1-6; length: 14; size: NA; CDR3: CASSQGYQGSPLHF; DNA: TGTGCCAGCAGCCAAGGTTACCAGGGTTCACCCCTCCACTTT
V: TRBV28; D: TRBD1; J: TRBJ2-3; length: 16; size: NA; CDR3: CASRSDRGFGTDTQYF; DNA: TGTGCCAGCAGGTCGGACAGGGGGTTTGGGACAGATACGCAGTATTTT
V: TRBV29-1; D: NA; J: TRBJ1-4; length: 12; size: NA; CDR3: CSVEELGEKLFF; DNA: TGCAGCGTGGAGGAATTGGGGGAAAAACTGTTTTTT
V: TRBV12-3/TRBV12-4; D: NA; J: TRBJ1-5; length: 13; size: many; CDR3: CASSFGRELTQHF; DNA: TGTGCCAGCAGTTTTGGGAGAGAGCTGACCCAGCATTTT
V: TRBV18; D: TRBD1; J: TRBJ1-2; length: 16; size: once; CDR3: CASSAGQGLGDYGYTF; DNA: TGTGCCAGCTCGGCGGGACAGGGCCTGGGGGACTATGGCTACACCTTC